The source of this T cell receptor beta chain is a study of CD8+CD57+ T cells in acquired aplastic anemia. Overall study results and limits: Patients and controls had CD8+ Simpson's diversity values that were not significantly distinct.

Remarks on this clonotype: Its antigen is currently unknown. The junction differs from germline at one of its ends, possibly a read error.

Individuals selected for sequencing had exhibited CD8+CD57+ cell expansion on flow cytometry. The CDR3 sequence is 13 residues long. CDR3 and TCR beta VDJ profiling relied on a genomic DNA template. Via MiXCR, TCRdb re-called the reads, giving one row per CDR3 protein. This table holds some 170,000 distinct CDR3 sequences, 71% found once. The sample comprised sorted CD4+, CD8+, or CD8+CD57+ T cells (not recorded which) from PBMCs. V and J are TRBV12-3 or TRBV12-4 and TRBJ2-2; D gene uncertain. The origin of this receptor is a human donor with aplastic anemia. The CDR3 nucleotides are TGTGCCAGCAGCTTAGCAACGGCCTGGGAGCTGTTTTTT. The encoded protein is CASSLATAWELFF.